A single T cell receptor beta chain is shown here with its context. This clonotype has only a few counts. The antigen it recognizes is unknown. It has no much larger one-base neighbor in the sample; base qualities were not kept. The source of the sample is a study of response to subunit inactivated influenza vaccine (dated by TCRdb to between 2018 and 2020). About the study as a whole: To follow how T cells responded to a trivalent subunit inactivated influenza vaccine, the researchers relied on deep quantitative profiling of the T cell receptor repertoire.

Library preparation used RT-PCR. The sample was run on an Illumina HiSeq 2500. The public reads were reprocessed in TCRdb via fastp at Q25 and MiXCR, keeping in-frame beta chains. Rows merge per CDR3 protein into single entries with the most common DNA and genes. The sample contains hundreds of thousands of distinct CDR3 sequences, less than 20% of them found a single time. The ten largest account for 11% of the sample. Broader findings and caveats from the paper: According to the authors, only a limited number of new T cells may be recruited by each seasonal influenza vaccination.

V drops 2 bases and J drops 0 bases, leaving 13 bases in between. The CDR3 has 16 amino acids, counting the end cysteine and phenylalanine. Only CDR3 DNA remains: 48 bases, in frame from the first base. The CDR1 and CDR2 encoded by the germline V gene are SGHTA and FQGNSA. Material: PBMCs from blood, obtained around 5 days after vaccination. This receptor chain uses TRBV7-2 and TRBJ1-2, with an unclear D gene assignment. The clonotype originates from a man aged 50 or older who received an inactivated influenza vaccine. Donor details come from another sample of the same person, matched by shared clones. The CDR3 here reads CASSLTGTEPNYGYTF. The nucleotide sequence is TGTGCCAGCAGCTTAACGGGAACCGAACCTAACTATGGCTACACCTTC.